This TCR beta chain was documented in a study of blood T cell repertoires in COVID-19. The germline gives CDR1 SGHAT, CDR2 FQNNGV. CDR3 size: 15 residues. Trimming pared 3 bases from V and 2 bases from J, leaving 13 bases between. Original data processing: Estimation of nucleated cell counts relied on the amplification of reference gene primers. Here immunoSEQ multiplex PCR was the method, and the copy in TCRdb shows in-frame clones only, minus some. From that table come the V and J calls and clone size; the DNA was used to work out D and trimming. The table records about 170,000 clones, under 80% of them present only once.

The sequence was collected from a man between 65 and 79 years old with acute or convalescent COVID-19. This sequence joins TRBV11-2 and TRBJ1-2, with a weak D call TRBD1 (6 bases). The sequenced material came from peripheral blood. The CDR3 sequence: CASSLRPGVNYGYTF. The DNA of the CDR3 is TGTGCCAGCAGCTTGCGTCCAGGGGTAAACTATGGCTACACCTTC.